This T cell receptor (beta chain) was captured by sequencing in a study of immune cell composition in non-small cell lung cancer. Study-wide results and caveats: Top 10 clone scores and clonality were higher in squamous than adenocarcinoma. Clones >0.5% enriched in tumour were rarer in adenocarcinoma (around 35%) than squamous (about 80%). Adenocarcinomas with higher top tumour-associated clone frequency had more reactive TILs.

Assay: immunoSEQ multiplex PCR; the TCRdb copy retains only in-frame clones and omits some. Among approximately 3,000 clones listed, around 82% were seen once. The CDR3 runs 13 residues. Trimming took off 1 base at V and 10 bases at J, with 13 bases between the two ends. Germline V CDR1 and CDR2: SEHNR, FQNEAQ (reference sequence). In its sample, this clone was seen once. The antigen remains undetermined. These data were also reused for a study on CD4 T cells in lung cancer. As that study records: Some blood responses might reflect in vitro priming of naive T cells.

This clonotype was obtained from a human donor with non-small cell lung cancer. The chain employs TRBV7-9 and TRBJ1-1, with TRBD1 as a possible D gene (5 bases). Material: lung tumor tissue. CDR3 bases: TGTGCCAGCAGCTTAGGGCAGGGAAAGGGAGCTTTCTTT. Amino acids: CASSLGQGKGAFF.